Following are 8 T cell receptor beta chains from one sample sequenced in a study of response to subunit inactivated influenza vaccine. TCRdb reprocessed the RT-PCR reads via MiXCR and lists one record per CDR3 protein. This sample has about 700,000 distinct CDR3 sequences, with roughly 14% found just once. Sample: PBMCs from blood, taken 11 to 12 days after vaccination. The receptors here all came from a man aged 50 or older who received an inactivated influenza vaccine.

This clonotype was seen only a few times. This sequence joins TRBV7-9 and TRBJ2-2; 7 positions match TRBD2. CDR3 length equals 14 residues. The trim removed 5 bases at V and 3 bases at J, leaving 3 bases unmatched. CDR1 SEHNR and CDR2 FQNEAQ come from the germline V gene (reference sequence). The CDR3 DNA sequence: TGTGCCAGCAGCCAACTAGCGCACACCGGGGAGCTGTTTTTT. This codes for CASSQLAHTGELFF.

This clonotype was detected only a few times. This sequence joins TRBV6-5 and TRBJ1-2; D is perhaps TRBD1 (5 bases). The CDR3 is 15 amino acids. Germline values: CDR1 MNHEY, CDR2 SVGAGI. Trimming took 2 bases from V and 7 from J, leaving 17 bases between them. The CDR3 DNA reads as TGTGCCAGCAGTTACCCAACTGGACAAAAAAGTGGCTACACCTTC. Translating it yields CASSYPTGQKSGYTF.

In this sample, this clonotype turned up a few times. The chain uses TRBV20-1 and TRBJ1-6; a weak D match, TRBD1 (6 bases). The CDR3 is made up of 13 amino acids. Germline CDR1 reads DFQATT; CDR2 reads SNEGSKA (reference sequence). The CDR3 protein is CSVLRGRNSPLHF. CDR3 coding DNA: TGCAGCGTACTCCGGGGGCGGAATTCACCCCTCCACTTT.

This clonotype has just a few counts. This rearrangement joins TRBV6-1 to TRBJ1-5; the D gene is possibly TRBD1 (6 bases). The CDR3 has 17 amino acids. Germline CDR1 reads MNHNS; CDR2 reads SASEGT. Trimming cost V 6 bases and J 3 bases, with 21 bases left between them. This chain's CDR3 is CASRNTRGQFHNQPQHF. The CDR3 DNA reads as TGTGCCAGCAGGAACACTCGAGGACAGTTCCACAATCAGCCCCAGCATTTT.

The genes are TRBV7-9 and TRBJ2-3; D call uncertain. The CDR3 runs 12 residues. Deletions cut 7 bases from V and 6 bases from J, with 11 bases between. The germline V gene encodes CDR1 SEHNR and CDR2 FQNEAQ (reference sequence). CDR3 sequence: CASNLEKDTQYF. CDR3 coding DNA: TGTGCCAGCAACTTGGAAAAGGATACGCAGTATTTT. Full variable domain (remainder filled in from reference TRBV7-9 and TRBJ2-3): DTGVSQNPRHKITKRGQNVTFRCDPISEHNRLYWYRQTLGQGPEFLTYFQNEAQLEKSRLLSDRFSAERPKGSFSTLEIQRTEQGDSAMYLCASNLEKDTQYFGPGTRLTVL.

This clonotype was recorded a few times. This rearrangement joins TRBV7-9 to TRBJ2-5; 11 bases line up with TRBD2. Germline V gene sequence: CDR1 SEHNR, CDR2 FQNEAQ (reference sequence). CDR3 size: 15 residues. V gave up 5 bases and J gave up 4 bases; unmatched junction bases: 6. CDR3 in DNA: TGTGCCAGCAGCCCTAGCGGGGGGCCAGGAGAGACCCAGTACTTC. It specifies CASSPSGGPGETQYF.

The chain has TRBV6-2 or TRBV6-3 and TRBJ2-1, with TRBD2 matching over 8 bases. CDR1 is MNHEY and CDR2 is SVGEGT in the germline V gene. The V segment lost 5 bases and the J segment 10 bases; nucleotides outside the gene matches: 19. This CDR3 is 17 amino acids long. The CDR3 loop reads CASSPPFGLAGGGEQFF. The CDR3 coding sequence is TGTGCCAGCAGTCCTCCATTTGGGCTAGCGGGTGGGGGGGAGCAGTTCTTC.

This chain joins TRBV28 and TRBJ2-3; D is undetermined. Trimming shortened V by 7 bases and J by 4 bases, and 12 bases separated the two germline ends. In germline, CDR1 is MDHEN, CDR2 SYDVKM. The CDR3 extends over 13 amino acids. The CDR3 loop reads CASIGPGADTQYF. The CDR3 DNA reads as TGTGCCAGCATCGGCCCAGGTGCAGATACGCAGTATTTT.